A single sample gave rise to the 6 T cell receptor beta chains below, sequenced in a study of T-cell reconstitution after alpha-beta-depleted transplantation in children. It was with unique molecular identifiers that the TCRbeta library was prepared. TCRdb called the PCR reads again in MiXCR, with one record for every CDR3 protein. The sample shows 500,000 to 600,000 distinct CDR3 sequences, approximately 32% of them seen only once. Sample: PBMCs from the stem cell graft donor, taken from the stem cell graft. These receptors all stem from a human donor who donated a stem cell graft to a child with aplastic anemia.

This clonotype appeared a few times. This rearrangement joins TRBV9 to TRBJ1-2, with TRBD1 identical over 7 bases. Germline V lookup: CDR1 SGDLS, CDR2 YYNGEE. V lost 1 base and J lost 6; bases outside the gene matches: 15. CDR3 length equals 17 residues. CDR3 bases: TGTGCCAGCAGCGTAATGGCCCTTTCAGGGGGAATACATGGCTACACCTTC. Protein product: CASSVMALSGGIHGYTF.

The chain is built from TRBV20-1 and TRBJ2-5, with 10 bases matching TRBD2. V lost 0 bases, J lost 5 bases, and 15 bases stayed unmatched. The CDR3 consists of 18 residues. The V gene's germline CDR1 is DFQATT and CDR2 SNEGSKA (reference sequence). CDR3 amino acids: CSARDPLRSGRRLETQYF. The CDR3 coding sequence is TGCAGTGCTAGAGATCCCCTCCGTAGCGGGAGGCGTTTGGAGACCCAGTACTTC.

This clonotype came up a few times. The V and J genes are TRBV28 and TRBJ2-1; no clear D. The CDR3 loop spans 15 amino acids. V shed 2 bases and J shed 2 bases, with 10 bases lying between them. Per germline, CDR1 MDHEN and CDR2 SYDVKM. The CDR3 DNA reads as TGTGCCAGCAGTTTAGTAGGAGTAGCCTACAATGAGCAGTTCTTC. The encoded protein is CASSLVGVAYNEQFF.

This clonotype has just a few counts. The rearrangement uses TRBV20-1 and TRBJ2-7, with D perhaps matching TRBD1 or TRBD2 (5 bases each). Germline CDR1 reads DFQATT; CDR2 reads SNEGSKA (reference sequence). This CDR3 has 13 amino acids. Trimming stripped 0 bases from V and 4 bases from J, with 10 bases between. The CDR3 DNA reads as TGCAGTGCTAGAGATGAGGGGACGTACGAGCAGTACTTC. Translating it yields CSARDEGTYEQYF.

This clonotype was seen a few times. V usage is TRBV30 and J usage is TRBJ2-3; 12 nucleotides match TRBD1. Germline CDR1 GTSNPN, CDR2 SVGIG (reference sequence). The CDR3 totals 15 residues. The J segment lost 5 bases and the V segment lost 1 base, leaving 4 bases of the junction unmatched. CDR3 bases: TGTGCCTGGAGTGCCGGGACAGGGGGCGTAGATACGCAGTATTTT. This codes for CAWSAGTGGVDTQYF.

The chain uses TRBV29-1 and TRBJ1-1, with D possibly being TRBD1 (5 bases). Per germline, CDR1 SQVTM and CDR2 ANQGSEA. The CDR3 has 12 residues. V dropped 4 bases and J dropped 3 bases, with 9 bases sitting between them. This CDR3 is CSVGMGDTEAFF. The CDR3 bases are TGCAGCGTTGGAATGGGGGACACTGAAGCTTTCTTT.